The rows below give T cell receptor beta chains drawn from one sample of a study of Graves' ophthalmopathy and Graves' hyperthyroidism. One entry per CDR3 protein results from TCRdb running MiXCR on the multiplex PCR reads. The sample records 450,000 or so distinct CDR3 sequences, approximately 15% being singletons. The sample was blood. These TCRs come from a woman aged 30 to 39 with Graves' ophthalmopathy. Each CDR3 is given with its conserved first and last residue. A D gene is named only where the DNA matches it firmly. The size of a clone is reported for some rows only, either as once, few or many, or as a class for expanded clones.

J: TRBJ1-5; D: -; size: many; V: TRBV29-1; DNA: TGCAGCGTTAACCCGGGAGGCAATCAGCCCCAGCATTTT; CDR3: CSVNPGGNQPQHF
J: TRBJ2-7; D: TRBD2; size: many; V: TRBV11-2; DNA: TGTGCCAGCAGCTTAGTAGCGGGGCCAACCCTCTCCTACGAGCAGTACTTC; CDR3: CASSLVAGPTLSYEQYF
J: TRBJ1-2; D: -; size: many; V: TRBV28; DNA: TGTGCCAGCAGTGCGGATGACTATGGCTACACCTTC; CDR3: CASSADDYGYTF
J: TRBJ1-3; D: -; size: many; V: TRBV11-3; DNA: TGTGCCAGCAGCTTAGGCGGGGGCCCTGGAAACACCATATATTTT; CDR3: CASSLGGGPGNTIYF
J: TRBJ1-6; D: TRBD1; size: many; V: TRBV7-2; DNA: TGTGCCAGCTCGGACAGGACCAATTCACCCCTCCACTTT; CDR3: CASSDRTNSPLHF
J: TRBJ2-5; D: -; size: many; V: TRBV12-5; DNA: TGTGCTAGTGGTCTAACCCGAGGGAGAAGAGAGGAGACCCAGTACTTC; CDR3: CASGLTRGRREETQYF
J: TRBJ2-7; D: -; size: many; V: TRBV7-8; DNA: TGTGCCAGCAGCCGCGGGCCAGGGAACTACGAGCAGTACTTC; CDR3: CASSRGPGNYEQYF
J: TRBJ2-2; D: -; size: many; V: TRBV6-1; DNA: TGTGCCAGCAGTGTCGGGAGCACCGGGGAGCTGTTTTTT; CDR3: CASSVGSTGELFF
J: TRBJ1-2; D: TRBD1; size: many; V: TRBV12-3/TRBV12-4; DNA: TGTGCCAGCAGTGAGGACAGGGTTTCGATTTATGGCTACACCTTC; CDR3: CASSEDRVSIYGYTF
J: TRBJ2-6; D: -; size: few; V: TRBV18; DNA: TGTGCCAGCTCACCGAAGGGACGGACCTACTCTGGGGCCAACGTCCTGACTTTC; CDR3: CASSPKGRTYSGANVLTF
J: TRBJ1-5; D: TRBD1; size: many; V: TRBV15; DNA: TGTGCCACCAGCAGAGCGTCGACAGGGTTAAATCAGCCCCAGCATTTT; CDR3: CATSRASTGLNQPQHF
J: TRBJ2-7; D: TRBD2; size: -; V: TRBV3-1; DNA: TGTGCCAGCAGCTTCAGCTACCGACTAGCGGGCGACTACGAGCAGTACTTC; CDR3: CASSFSYRLAGDYEQYF
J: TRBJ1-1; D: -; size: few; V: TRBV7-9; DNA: TGTGCCAGCCTTCCTTGGGGGGAAACTGAAGCTTTCTTT; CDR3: CASLPWGETEAFF
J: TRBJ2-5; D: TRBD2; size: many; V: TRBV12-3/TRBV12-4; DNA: TGTGCCAGCAGTTTTAGATTGGGACTAGCGGGGGTCATAAGGGAGACCCAGTACTTC; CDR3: CASSFRLGLAGVIRETQYF
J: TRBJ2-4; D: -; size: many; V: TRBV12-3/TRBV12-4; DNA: TGTGCCAGCAGTGAGGTTGGAGTACTAGCCAAAAACATTCAGTACTTC; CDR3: CASSEVGVLAKNIQYF
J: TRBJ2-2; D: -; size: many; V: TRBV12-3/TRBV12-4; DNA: TGTGCCAGCAGTTTGGGTAGAAGAACCGGGGAGCTGTTTTTT; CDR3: CASSLGRRTGELFF
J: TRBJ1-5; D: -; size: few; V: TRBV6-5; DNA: TGTGCCAGCAGTTACTCATTCCGGGACCGGAGCAATCAGCCCCAGCATTTT; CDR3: CASSYSFRDRSNQPQHF
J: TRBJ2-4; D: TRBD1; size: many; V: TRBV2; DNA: TGTGCCAGCAGAGGAGACAGGGATGTAGAAAACATTCAGTACTTC; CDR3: CASRGDRDVENIQYF
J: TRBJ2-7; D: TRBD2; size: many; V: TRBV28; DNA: TGTGCCAGCAGTCCCCTAGCGGGAGTTGTCCACGAGCAGTACTTC; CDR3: CASSPLAGVVHEQYF
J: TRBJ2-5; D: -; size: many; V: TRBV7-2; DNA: TGTGCCAGCAGCCCCGGGATTTCGCAGACCCAGTACTTC; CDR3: CASSPGISQTQYF
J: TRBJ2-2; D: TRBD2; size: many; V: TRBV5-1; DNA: TGCGCCAGCAGTGGGCTAGCGGGGACCGGGGAGCTGTTTTTT; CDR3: CASSGLAGTGELFF
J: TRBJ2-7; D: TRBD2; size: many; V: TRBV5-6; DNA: TGTGCCAGCAGCTTACGCGGGAGGAAACCCTACGAGCAGTACTTC; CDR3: CASSLRGRKPYEQYF